This T cell receptor beta chain was profiled in a study of T cell changes during pregnancy in multiple sclerosis. Profiling relied on immunoSEQ multiplex PCR, and the TCRdb table lists in-frame clones only, not all of them. The sample lists 80,000 to 130,000 clones, almost 95% occurring once. V was shortened by 3 bases and J by 3 bases, with 25 bases between the two germline ends. Germline values: CDR1 GTSNPN, CDR2 SVGIG (reference sequence). The CDR3 loop spans 18 amino acids. This sequence joins TRBV30 and TRBJ2-3, with TRBD2 as a possible D gene (6 bases). The clonotype comes from a female donor with multiple sclerosis, enrolled in a pregnancy study. This specimen was peripheral blood, taken before pregnancy. The CDR3 loop is CAWRRLLGQGGWTDTQYF. Written as DNA, the CDR3 is TGTGCCTGGAGACGACTCCTGGGGCAGGGAGGATGGACAGATACGCAGTATTTT.